A single sample is the source of the 22 T cell receptor beta chains below, sequenced in a study of T cells in Graves' hyperthyroidism and ophthalmopathy. The source material, RNA transcripts, was used to amplify TCR beta CDR3 regions. Carried out on the TCR CDR3, a first-round RT-PCR used the HTBI primer set. TCRdb fed the multiplex PCR reads into MiXCR, producing one record per CDR3 protein. The data hold some 770,000 distinct CDR3 sequences, with over 15% observed a single time. Sequenced sample: blood. These receptors all stem from a man aged 18 to 29 with Graves' hyperthyroidism.

In this sample, this clonotype turned up many times. The rearrangement links TRBV2 to TRBJ2-3; 9 positions match TRBD2. The CDR3 loop spans 15 amino acids. V was pared by 8 bases and J by 0 bases, with 6 bases of the junction left unmatched. Germline values: CDR1 SNHLY, CDR2 FYNNEI. The CDR3 protein is CASGLAGTSTDTQYF. Here the CDR3 DNA reads TGTGCCAGCGGTCTAGCGGGGACTAGCACAGATACGCAGTATTTT.

This chain connects TRBV6-1 to TRBJ2-1; possibly TRBD1 for D (6 bases). This CDR3 is 14 amino acids long. V was clipped by 0 bases and J by 8 bases, with 11 bases between them. From germline, CDR1 is MNHNS and CDR2 SASEGT. This chain's CDR3 is CASSEAAGDDEQFF. Here the CDR3 DNA reads TGTGCCAGCAGTGAAGCGGCAGGGGACGATGAGCAGTTCTTC.

V and J are TRBV7-2 and TRBJ1-2, with 9 bases that match TRBD1. V shed 5 bases and J 2 bases; nucleotides not matched to a gene: 6. Germline V CDR1 and CDR2: SGHTA, FQGNSA. The CDR3 consists of 15 residues. The CDR3: CASSVDRGGNYGYTF. CDR3 coding DNA: TGTGCCAGCAGCGTCGACAGGGGGGGAAACTATGGCTACACCTTC.

In this sample, this clonotype turned up many times. The rearrangement uses TRBV7-2 and TRBJ2-7; perhaps TRBD2 as D (6 bases). V was trimmed by 4 bases and J by 7 bases, leaving 17 bases between them. From germline, CDR1 is SGHTA and CDR2 FQGNSA. This CDR3 spans 14 amino acids. The CDR3 DNA is TGTGCCAGCAGCTCGAGGGGAGGAACGGGGGAGCAGTACTTC. Encoded protein: CASSSRGGTGEQYF.

The chain joins TRBV29-1 to TRBJ1-2; D unresolved. V lost 1 base to trimming and J lost 13 bases, with 19 bases between them. This CDR3 comprises 13 residues. The germline V gene encodes CDR1 SQVTM and CDR2 ANQGSEA. The CDR3 DNA is TGCAGCGTTGAAGGAGGAAGGACGGCCAGCCGCACCTTC. Translation gives CSVEGGRTASRTF.

Remarks on this clonotype: With a much larger clone just one base away, this may be a read error. The chain employs TRBV6-1 and TRBJ2-1; 9 bases are a match to TRBD1. There are 15 residues in the CDR3. Per the germline V gene, CDR1 is MNHNS and CDR2 is SASEGT. CDR3 sequence reads: CGSILPGTGSNEQFF. The CDR3 DNA follows: TGTGGCAGCATCCTACCCGGGACAGGGAGCAATGAGCAGTTCTTC.

The V call is TRBV28, the J call TRBJ2-1; D is perhaps TRBD1 or TRBD2 (5 bases each). Germline lookup yields CDR1 MDHEN and CDR2 SYDVKM. The CDR3 runs to 14 residues. The ends were cut back, 2 bases at V and 9 bases at J, with 14 bases in the middle. The CDR3 region has the DNA TGTGCCAGCAGTTTACTGGTGAGGGGCGGTGAGCAGTTCTTC. Translating it yields CASSLLVRGGEQFF.

This rearrangement joins TRBV7-2 to TRBJ2-7, with 9 positions matching TRBD2. This CDR3 region has 14 residues. With V trimmed by 5 bases and J by 6 bases, 8 bases remained unmatched. The germline gives CDR1 SGHTA, CDR2 FQGNSA. CDR3 amino acids: CASSTSGRLSEQYF. CDR3 DNA sequence: TGTGCCAGCAGCACGAGCGGGAGGCTCTCCGAGCAGTACTTC. The full variable domain, its missing parts supplied by reference TRBV7-2 and TRBJ2-7, is GAGVSQSPSNKVTEKGKDVELRCDPISGHTALYWYRQSLGQGLEFLIYFQGNSAPDKSGLPSDRFSAERTGGSVSTLTIQRTQQEDSAVYLCASSTSGRLSEQYFGPGTRLTVT.

The chain links TRBV4-1 to TRBJ2-7; 11 bases agree with TRBD2. J gave up 4 bases and V 0 bases, and 11 bases lay outside the gene matches. The length of the CDR3 is 18 residues. CDR1 and CDR2 from the germline V gene are MGHRA and YSYEKL. CDR3 in amino acids: CASSQEARITSGSYEQYF. The CDR3 DNA is TGCGCCAGCAGCCAAGAGGCCCGGATAACTAGCGGGAGTTACGAGCAGTACTTC.

This clonotype was counted a few times. V is TRBV27 and J is TRBJ1-4; no definite D call. The CDR3 extends over 16 amino acids. Germline V gene sequence: CDR1 MNHEY, CDR2 SMNVEV (reference sequence). Trimming removed 5 bases at V and 0 bases at J, with 13 bases between. CDR3 amino acids: CASSPRTVATNEKLFF. Here the CDR3 DNA reads TGTGCCAGCAGTCCGAGGACTGTAGCAACTAATGAAAAACTGTTTTTT.

This clonotype was seen repeatedly, ten times or more. The chain recombines TRBV6-1 with TRBJ2-1; TRBD2 might be the D (5 bases). This CDR3 is built from 15 residues. In germline, CDR1 is MNHNS, CDR2 SASEGT. The V and J ends lost 4 bases and 0 bases respectively, with 10 bases between them. CDR3 sequence (DNA): TGTGCCAGCAGTGCGGAGCGGTACTCCTACAATGAGCAGTTCTTC. Translation gives CASSAERYSYNEQFF.

This rearrangement joins TRBV11-3 to TRBJ1-3, with 7 bases matching TRBD1. CDR3 length equals 16 residues. Unmatched junction bases numbered 7, after V lost 5 bases and J lost 0 bases. CDR1 is SGHNT and CDR2 is YENEEA in the germline V gene. The CDR3 sequence: CASSPGTALSGNTIYF. As DNA, the CDR3 is TGTGCCAGCAGCCCCGGGACAGCCCTCTCTGGAAACACCATATATTTT.

The gene calls are TRBV7-9 and TRBJ2-1; TRBD2 agrees at 14 bases. V trimming: 1 base; J trimming: 4 bases; junction bases outside the gene matches: 3. Germline assignment: CDR1 SEHNR and CDR2 FQNEAQ (reference sequence). This CDR3 is built from 17 residues. The CDR3 here is CASSLVRTSGGYNEQFF. The CDR3, as DNA: TGTGCCAGCAGCTTAGTCCGGACTAGCGGGGGGTACAATGAGCAGTTCTTC.

This clonotype appeared many times. J is TRBJ1-1 and V is TRBV28, with D possibly being TRBD1 (5 bases). CDR3 length: 15 amino acids. Germline CDR1 MDHEN, CDR2 SYDVKM. The germline V and J ends were trimmed by 3 bases and 4 bases, with 15 bases remaining between them. The CDR3 is CASSLARGGGTEAFF. In DNA, the CDR3 is TGTGCCAGCAGTTTGGCGAGGGGAGGCGGCACTGAAGCTTTCTTT.

This clonotype showed up many times. The chain employs TRBV28 and TRBJ2-3; D call uncertain. This CDR3 spans 12 amino acids. Trimming took off 6 bases at V and 4 bases at J, with 8 bases between the two ends. Germline V lookup: CDR1 MDHEN, CDR2 SYDVKM. This chain's CDR3 is CASRVPPDTQYF. CDR3 DNA sequence: TGTGCCAGCAGGGTCCCGCCAGATACGCAGTATTTT. Based on the CDR3 plus reference TRBV28 and TRBJ2-3, the full variable domain is DVKVTQSSRYLVKRTGEKVFLECVQDMDHENMFWYRQDPGLGLRLIYFSYDVKMKEKGDIPEGYSVSREKKERFSLILESASTNQTSMYLCASRVPPDTQYFGPGTRLTVL.

The V call is TRBV19, the J call TRBJ2-3, with 7 bases lining up with TRBD2. J lost 0 bases, V lost 10 bases, and 7 bases had no gene match. The CDR3 has 14 amino acids. CDR1 and CDR2 (germline): LNHDA, SQIVND (reference sequence). The DNA for the CDR3 is TGTGCCAAAAGGCGGGAGCCGAGCACAGATACGCAGTATTTT. Encoded protein: CAKRREPSTDTQYF.

The sample holds many counts of this clonotype. The DNA for the CDR3 is TGTGCCAGCAGTTTCAGGACTAGCGGGAGCAGCTACGAGCAGTACTTC. Translation gives CASSFRTSGSSYEQYF. This sequence joins TRBV28 and TRBJ2-7, with TRBD2 identical over 13 bases. The ends lost 3 bases at V and 3 bases at J; junction bases unmatched: 5. The germline V gene has CDR1 MDHEN and CDR2 SYDVKM. CDR3 size: 16 residues.

This clonotype was recorded a few times. The V gene is TRBV19, the J gene TRBJ2-7; D remains unclear. V was cut by 5 bases and J by 2 bases, with 10 bases left in between. The germline V gene encodes CDR1 LNHDA and CDR2 SQIVND (reference sequence). This CDR3 contains 13 residues. The CDR3 loop is CASSSTITYEQYF. The CDR3 nucleotides are TGTGCCAGTAGTTCGACCATAACCTACGAGCAGTACTTC.

This clonotype was observed many times. The rearrangement links TRBV29-1 to TRBJ1-1; the match to TRBD1 covers 7 bases. The germline CDR1 and CDR2 sequences are SQVTM and ANQGSEA. The CDR3 extends over 12 amino acids. CDR3: CSVRGGNTEAFF. CDR3 sequence (DNA): TGCAGTGTCAGGGGGGGGAACACTGAAGCTTTCTTT.

This clonotype was seen a handful of times. The genes are TRBV7-9 and TRBJ1-1; 7 nucleotides agree with TRBD1. Germline loops: CDR1 SEHNR, CDR2 FQNEAQ (reference sequence). Losses at the gene ends were 3 bases for V and 2 bases for J; bases not matched to a gene: 6. CDR3 length: 15 amino acids. In DNA, the CDR3 is TGTGCCAGCAGCTTTAATACAGGGGTTAACACTGAAGCTTTCTTT. Its translation is CASSFNTGVNTEAFF.

Only a few counts were recorded for this clonotype. The chain employs TRBV7-2 and TRBJ1-1, with TRBD1 as a possible D gene (5 bases). The CDR3 has 14 amino acids. The germline V and J ends were trimmed by 5 bases and 3 bases, with 13 bases remaining between them. Germline CDR1 is SGHTA and CDR2 is FQGNSA. Written as DNA, the CDR3 is TGTGCCAGCAGCGTTAGCTCGGGGGACACTGAAGCTTTCTTT. This gives the protein CASSVSSGDTEAFF. The full variable domain, in which reference TRBV7-2 and TRBJ1-1 provide the parts outside the CDR3, is GAGVSQSPSNKVTEKGKDVELRCDPISGHTALYWYRQSLGQGLEFLIYFQGNSAPDKSGLPSDRFSAERTGGSVSTLTIQRTQQEDSAVYLCASSVSSGDTEAFFGQGTRLTVV.

About this clonotype: Sequence at one end of the junction differs from germline and may be a read error. V gene TRBV3-1 combines with J gene TRBJ2-3, with 11 bases identical to TRBD1. The germline V gene encodes CDR1 LGHDT and CDR2 YNNKEL (reference sequence). The CDR3 runs 14 residues. DNA for the CDR3: TGTGCCAGCAGCCTGGGGACAGGGGGGGCAAGGCAGTTTTTT. It encodes CASSLGTGGARQFF.